This is a list of T cell receptor beta chains from one sample in a study of Ad26.COV2.S vaccination and SARS-CoV-2 variants. The repertoire was sequenced with immunoSEQ multiplex PCR; TCRdb's copy has only in-frame clones and lacks some. The data hold more than 150,000 clones, with around nine tenths observed a single time. The sample in question was peripheral blood, obtained after recovery from COVID-19. The receptor source for this set is a human donor who had recovered from COVID-19. CDR3s include the opening cysteine and the closing phenylalanine or tryptophan. Each record gives: V gene, J gene, CDR3 protein.

TRBV5-1	TRBJ2-7	CASNPLGGYEQYF
TRBV7-9	TRBJ2-7	CASSSPLGGTGPDEQYF
TRBV20-1	TRBJ2-7	CSASGHWTQGAYSSYEQYF
TRBV29-1	TRBJ2-1	CSVEEGGVSNEQFF
TRBV13	TRBJ2-7	CASSSLPGEQYF
TRBV4-1	TRBJ2-2	CASSQERSPGTRGFGELFF
TRBV6-5	TRBJ2-5	CASSRDRVQETQYF
TRBV12-5	TRBJ2-5	CASGLMTGTGGRETQYF
TRBV4-1	TRBJ1-1	CASSHPGTGGVDAFF
TRBV2	TRBJ2-3	CASRRGAGDPDTQYF
TRBV12-3/TRBV12-4	TRBJ1-1	CASSFSGGTEAFF
TRBV7-3	TRBJ2-1	CASGQGARNEQFF
TRBV29-1	TRBJ2-6	CSVPTTLSGANVLTF
TRBV5-4	TRBJ2-7	CASSWGGATYEQYF
TRBV5-5	TRBJ2-7	CASTRQGLFYEQYF
TRBV29-1	TRBJ1-2	CSVEDGQSKTGVYGYTF
TRBV19	TRBJ1-2	CASSIEPLDSRYGYTF
TRBV2	TRBJ2-1	CASTWRASGAMSSYNEQFF
TRBV6-5	TRBJ2-1	CASSYSGVPFSNEQFF
TRBV19	TRBJ2-5	CASSVRDRTQETQYF
TRBV15	TRBJ1-5	CATSRVTGRQPQHF
TRBV9	TRBJ2-6	CASSVASRASGANVLTF
TRBV28	TRBJ2-1	CASSYLSEGREVEQFF
TRBV6-5	TRBJ1-4	CASKWDATNEKLFF
TRBV6-4	TRBJ2-3	CASSDSGGTDTQYF
TRBV5-5	TRBJ2-5	CASSRGDNQETQYF
TRBV5-1	TRBJ2-1	CASSLERTGVDEQFF
TRBV11-2	TRBJ2-5	CASSEETQYF
TRBV5-1	TRBJ1-6	CASSLGQGSDSPLHF
TRBV18	TRBJ1-1	CASSPRKGKEAEAFF
TRBV27	TRBJ1-1	CASSDGRVVRTGEAFF
TRBV6-6	TRBJ1-1	CASSSMDTKAFF
TRBV10-2	TRBJ1-6	CASRTLTNSPLHF
TRBV28	TRBJ2-3	CASSLPGTTDTQYF
TRBV30	TRBJ2-7	CAWSEGGTSYEQYF
TRBV3-1/TRBV3-2	TRBJ1-2	CASSQVGHYGYTF
TRBV4-1	TRBJ2-1	CASRGGYEQFF
TRBV2	TRBJ1-5	CASSRSGNNQPQHF
TRBV2	TRBJ2-1	CASSDPTSGSGDEQFF
TRBV7-9	TRBJ2-7	CASSLGYSPYEQYF
TRBV27	TRBJ2-7	CASSLGRGAYEQYF
TRBV15	TRBJ2-3	CATSRGPPRGDTQYF
TRBV7-3	TRBJ2-7	CASSPGLAGNEQYF
TRBV5-8	TRBJ1-1	CASSFLTGGNTEAFF